Detailed here is one T cell receptor beta chain. The antigen remains undetermined. This sample's time point: week 23, last vaccination. Vaccination comprised doses that each held 300 ug of mutant IDH1 20-mer peptide, plus topical imiquimod. Each astrocytoma in the donors was new, WHO grade 3 or 4, IDH1-mutant and ATRX-lost. The data were produced by immunoSEQ multiplex PCR, yet TCRdb's version contains in-frame clones alone and is incomplete. The sample records 60,000 to 85,000 clones, approximately 85% being singletons. CDR1 is SGHRS, CDR2 YFSETQ, per germline. Trimming cost V 0 bases and J 10 bases, with 17 bases left between them. The CDR3 is 16 amino acids. This entry comes from a study of a mutant IDH1 vaccine in newly diagnosed glioma.

V usage is TRBV5-1 and J usage is TRBJ1-6, with D perhaps matching TRBD1 (6 bases). The sample in question was PBMCs, obtained from a glioma patient whose treatment included an IDH1 peptide vaccine. The receptor was isolated from a woman between 45 and 60 years old with glioma. The CDR3 sequence: CASSLETGMRKSPLHF. CDR3 nucleotide sequence: TGCGCCAGCAGCTTGGAAACAGGGATGAGAAAATCACCCCTCCACTTT.